This passage covers 14 T cell receptor beta chains from one sample sequenced in a study of blood T cells in healthy people across ages. Together with a sample-barcoded 5' primer, a J-beta primer mix was included in a second PCR lasting roughly 6 to 12 cycles. TCRdb processed the 5' RACE reads anew with MiXCR; each CDR3 protein has one entry. The top ten hold over 40% of the sample, which has a few hundred thousand distinct CDR3 sequences, about 49% seen once. Sequencing was done on a sample of blood. These receptors came from a man in his sixties in good health.

The chain links TRBV20-1 to TRBJ1-5; D is unresolved. CDR1 and CDR2 (germline): DFQATT, SNEGSKA (reference sequence). CDR3 length: 13 amino acids. V was shortened by 1 base and J by 2 bases, with 6 bases between the two germline ends. Written as DNA, the CDR3 is TGCAGTGCTAGAGGGATAGGCAATCAGCCCCAGCATTTT. Translated: CSARGIGNQPQHF.

This clonotype was seen repeatedly, ten times or more. The rearrangement uses TRBV29-1 and TRBJ2-3; D is undetermined. Germline-derived CDR1 and CDR2 are SQVTM and ANQGSEA. Deletions cut 0 bases from V and 8 bases from J, with 21 bases between. The CDR3 covers 16 residues. CDR3 residues: CSVEDHSRALKGTQYF. For the CDR3, the DNA is TGCAGCGTTGAAGATCATAGCCGCGCACTCAAGGGTACGCAGTATTTT.

On this clonotype itself: Given a much more abundant clone one base away, this may be a read error. The rearrangement uses TRBV27 and TRBJ2-1; the D is unclear. V lost 7 bases and J lost 0, with 7 bases in between. The CDR3 spans 13 residues. Germline assignment: CDR1 MNHEY and CDR2 SMNVEV (reference sequence). CDR3 DNA sequence: TGTGCCAGCACCGCGAGCTCCTACAATGAGCAGTTCTTC. This translates into CASTASSYNEQFF.

Notes on this clonotype: A read error is possible here, since a much larger clone lies one base away. The chain carries TRBV6-2 or TRBV6-3 and TRBJ1-2; perhaps TRBD1 as D (5 bases). The CDR3 consists of 14 residues. Looked up from germline, CDR1 is MNHEY and CDR2 is SVGEGT. V lost 6 bases, J lost 4 bases, and 15 bases lay in between. CDR3 loop: CASSPSGTAYGYTF. The CDR3 DNA is TGTGCCAGCAGCCCCTCCGGGACGGCCTATGGCTACACCTTC.

The gene calls are TRBV29-1 and TRBJ2-6; D is unclear. V was cut by 0 bases and J by 0 bases, with 12 bases left in between. The CDR3 is 17 amino acids. Germline CDR1 reads SQVTM; CDR2 reads ANQGSEA. As DNA, the CDR3 is TGCAGCGTTGAAGAGGGGTTGGCAAGCTCTGGGGCCAACGTCCTGACTTTC. It encodes CSVEEGLASSGANVLTF.

The chain uses TRBV6-2 or TRBV6-3 and TRBJ2-2; TRBD2 is a possible D gene (6 bases). The CDR3 totals 15 residues. CDR1 is MNHEY, CDR2 SVGEGT, per germline. The V and J ends lost 2 bases and 3 bases respectively, with 10 bases between them. CDR3 region: CASSYQGLYTGELFF. DNA for the CDR3: TGTGCCAGCAGTTACCAGGGACTCTACACCGGGGAGCTGTTTTTT.

A few counts support this clonotype. The chain uses TRBV5-1 and TRBJ2-5; 10 bases line up with TRBD2. Germline V CDR1 and CDR2: SGHRS, YFSETQ. CDR3 length: 15 residues. Trimming took 6 bases from V and 1 from J; bases not matched to a gene: 6. CDR3 amino acids: CASKWSSGGQETQYF. The DNA for the CDR3 is TGCGCCAGCAAGTGGTCTAGCGGGGGCCAAGAGACCCAGTACTTC.

About this clonotype: A much larger clone differs by one base, so this may be a read error. The J gene is TRBJ2-7, the V gene TRBV29-1; D possibly uses TRBD1 or TRBD2 (6 bases each). This CDR3 is built from 11 residues. Germline-derived CDR1 and CDR2 are SQVTM and ANQGSEA. V lost 7 bases and J 6 bases, leaving 13 bases between the germline ends. The CDR3 loop is CSGGRGSEQYF. Written as DNA, the CDR3 is TGCAGCGGGGGGCGGGGTAGCGAGCAGTACTTC.

Ten or more counts support this clonotype. The chain employs TRBV3-1 and TRBJ2-5; D is undetermined. In germline, CDR1 is LGHDT, CDR2 YNNKEL (reference sequence). The CDR3 has 15 residues. Trimming removed 4 bases from V and 9 bases from J, with 21 bases in between. The chain's CDR3 is CASSPLFGPPVSQYF. The CDR3 bases are TGTGCCAGCAGCCCGCTTTTTGGGCCTCCAGTCTCCCAGTACTTC.

The V and J genes are TRBV3-1 and TRBJ2-5; unclear D gene. The DNA matches TRBJ2-7 better at its end, which makes the J call doubtful. The CDR3 is 14 amino acids. The germline V gene encodes CDR1 LGHDT and CDR2 YNNKEL (reference sequence). In nucleotides, the CDR3 is TGTGCCAGCAGCCAACACTCGCTGGGCTACGAGCAGTACTTC. This codes for CASSQHSLGYEQYF.

This clonotype was picked up a small number of times. The V call is TRBV5-1, the J call TRBJ2-5, with D unresolved. Trimming left V 1 base short and J 5 bases short, with 12 bases between. The germline V gene has CDR1 SGHRS and CDR2 YFSETQ. This CDR3 has 14 amino acids. CDR3 sequence reads: CASSLSSGSETQYF. The CDR3 nucleotides read TGCGCCAGCAGCTTGTCTTCTGGGTCCGAGACCCAGTACTTC.

The chain recombines TRBV6-1 with TRBJ1-5, with D possibly matching TRBD1 (5 bases). Trimming removed 1 base from V and 0 bases from J, with 7 bases in between. The germline CDR1 and CDR2 sequences are MNHNS and SASEGT. The CDR3 is 15 amino acids. The CDR3 sequence is CASSEGTPSNQPQHF. Written as DNA, the CDR3 is TGTGCCAGCAGTGAAGGGACACCTAGCAATCAGCCCCAGCATTTT.

The rearrangement uses TRBV6-5 and TRBJ2-4; D is possibly TRBD2 (5 bases). V gave up 0 bases and J gave up 13 bases, with 16 bases separating them. CDR3 length: 14 amino acids. Germline V gene lookup returns CDR1 MNHEY and CDR2 SVGAGI. The CDR3 coding sequence is TGTGCCAGCAGTTACTCGAGGGAGAGAGGAGAGCAGTACTTC. Protein: CASSYSRERGEQYF.

This sequence joins TRBV20-1 and TRBJ2-7; 9 nucleotides align to TRBD1. This CDR3 is built from 14 residues. The V gene end was trimmed by 1 base and the J gene end by 5 bases; junction bases not matched to a gene: 6. Looked up from germline, CDR1 is DFQATT and CDR2 is SNEGSKA (reference sequence). This CDR3 is CSARAGTGLDEQYF. For the CDR3, the DNA is TGCAGTGCTAGAGCCGGGACAGGGTTGGACGAGCAGTACTTC.